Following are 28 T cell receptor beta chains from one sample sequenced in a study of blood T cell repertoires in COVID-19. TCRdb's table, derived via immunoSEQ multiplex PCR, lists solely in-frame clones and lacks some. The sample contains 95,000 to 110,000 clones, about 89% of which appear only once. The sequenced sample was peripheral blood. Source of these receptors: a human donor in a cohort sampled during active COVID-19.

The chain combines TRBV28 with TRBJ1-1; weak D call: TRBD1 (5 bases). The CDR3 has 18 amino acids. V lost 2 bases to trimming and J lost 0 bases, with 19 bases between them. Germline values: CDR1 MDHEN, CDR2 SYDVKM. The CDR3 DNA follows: TGTGCCAGCAGTTTAGTCGGGGGGGGTCAGAGAATGAACACTGAAGCTTTCTTT. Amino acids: CASSLVGGGQRMNTEAFF.

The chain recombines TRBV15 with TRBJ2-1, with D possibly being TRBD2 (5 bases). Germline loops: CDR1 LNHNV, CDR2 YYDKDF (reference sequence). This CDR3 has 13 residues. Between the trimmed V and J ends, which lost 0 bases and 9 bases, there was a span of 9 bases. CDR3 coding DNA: TGTGCCACCAGCAGAGATTTGGGGAGTGAGCAGTTCTTC. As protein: CATSRDLGSEQFF.

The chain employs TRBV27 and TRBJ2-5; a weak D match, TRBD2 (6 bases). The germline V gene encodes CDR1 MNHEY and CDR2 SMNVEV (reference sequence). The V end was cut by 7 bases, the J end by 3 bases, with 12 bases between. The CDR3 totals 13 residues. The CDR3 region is CASKMTGEETQYF. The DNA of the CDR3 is TGTGCCAGCAAAATGACGGGGGAAGAGACCCAGTACTTC.

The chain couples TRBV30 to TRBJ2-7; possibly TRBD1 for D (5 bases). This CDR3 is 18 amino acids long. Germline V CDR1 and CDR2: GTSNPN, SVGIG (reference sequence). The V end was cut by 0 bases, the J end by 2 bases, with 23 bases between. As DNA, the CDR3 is TGTGCCTGGAGTGTACGTTGGGTGGGCTGGGGCTCCACCTACGAGCAGTACTTC. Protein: CAWSVRWVGWGSTYEQYF. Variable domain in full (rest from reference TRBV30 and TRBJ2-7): SQTIHQWPATLVQPVGSPLSLECTVEGTSNPNLYWYRQAAGRGLQLLFYSVGIGQISSEVPQNLSASRPQDRQFILSSKKLLLSDSGFYLCAWSVRWVGWGSTYEQYFGPGTRLTVT.

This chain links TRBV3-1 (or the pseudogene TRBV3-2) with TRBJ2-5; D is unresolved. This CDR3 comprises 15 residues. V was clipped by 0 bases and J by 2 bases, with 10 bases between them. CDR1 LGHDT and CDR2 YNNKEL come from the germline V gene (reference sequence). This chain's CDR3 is CASSQEFPRQETQYF. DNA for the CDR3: TGTGCCAGCAGCCAAGAGTTCCCTAGACAAGAGACCCAGTACTTC.

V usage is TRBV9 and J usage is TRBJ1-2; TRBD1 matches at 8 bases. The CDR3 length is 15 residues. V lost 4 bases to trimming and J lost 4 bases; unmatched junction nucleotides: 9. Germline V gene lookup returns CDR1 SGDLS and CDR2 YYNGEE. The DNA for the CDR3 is TGTGCCAGCAGCAGAGGGACAGGAGAGATCTATGGCTACACCTTC. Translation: CASSRGTGEIYGYTF.

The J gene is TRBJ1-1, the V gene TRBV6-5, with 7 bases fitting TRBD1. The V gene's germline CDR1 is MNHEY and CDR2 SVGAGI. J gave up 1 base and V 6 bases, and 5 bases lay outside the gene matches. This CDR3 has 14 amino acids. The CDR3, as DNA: TGTGCCAGCAGGACAGGGAGTTCGAACACTGAAGCTTTCTTT. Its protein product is CASRTGSSNTEAFF.

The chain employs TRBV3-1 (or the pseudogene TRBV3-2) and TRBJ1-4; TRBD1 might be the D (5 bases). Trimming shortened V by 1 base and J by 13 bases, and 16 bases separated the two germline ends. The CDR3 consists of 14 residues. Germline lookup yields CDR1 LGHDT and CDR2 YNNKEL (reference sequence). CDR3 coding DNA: TGTGCCAGCAGCCAAGTTGACACGGGGGGGTCACTGTTTTTT. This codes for CASSQVDTGGSLFF.

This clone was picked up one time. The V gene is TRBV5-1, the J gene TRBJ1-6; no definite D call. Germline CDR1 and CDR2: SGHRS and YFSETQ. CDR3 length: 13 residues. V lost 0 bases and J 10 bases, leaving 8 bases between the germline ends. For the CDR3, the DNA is TGCGCCAGCAGCTTGGGACAAAGATCACCCCTCCACTTT. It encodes CASSLGQRSPLHF.

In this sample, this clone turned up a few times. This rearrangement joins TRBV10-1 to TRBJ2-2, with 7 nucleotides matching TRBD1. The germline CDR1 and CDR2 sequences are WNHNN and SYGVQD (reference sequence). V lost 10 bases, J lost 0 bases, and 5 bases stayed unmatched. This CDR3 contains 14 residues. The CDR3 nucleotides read TGCGCCACCCCGGGACAGTCGAACACCGGGGAGCTGTTTTTT. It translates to CATPGQSNTGELFF.

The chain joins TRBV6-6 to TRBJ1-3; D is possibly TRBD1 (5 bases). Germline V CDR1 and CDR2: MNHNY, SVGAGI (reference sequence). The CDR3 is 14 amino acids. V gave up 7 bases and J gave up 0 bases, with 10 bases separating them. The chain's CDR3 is CASIQDNSGNTIYF. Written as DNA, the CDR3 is TGTGCCAGCATCCAGGACAACTCTGGAAACACCATATATTTT.

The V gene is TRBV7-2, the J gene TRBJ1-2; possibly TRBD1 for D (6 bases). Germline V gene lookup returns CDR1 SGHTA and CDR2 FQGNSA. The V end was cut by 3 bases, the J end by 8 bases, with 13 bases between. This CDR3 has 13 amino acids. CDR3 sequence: CASSFGNRAGYTF. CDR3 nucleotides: TGTGCCAGCAGCTTTGGCAACAGGGCCGGCTACACCTTC.

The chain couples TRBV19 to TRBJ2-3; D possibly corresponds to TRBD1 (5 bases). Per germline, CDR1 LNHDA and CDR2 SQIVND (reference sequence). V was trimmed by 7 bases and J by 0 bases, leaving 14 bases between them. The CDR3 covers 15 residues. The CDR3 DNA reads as TGTGCCAGTAATATGGGGCCATTGAGCACAGATACGCAGTATTTT. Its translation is CASNMGPLSTDTQYF.

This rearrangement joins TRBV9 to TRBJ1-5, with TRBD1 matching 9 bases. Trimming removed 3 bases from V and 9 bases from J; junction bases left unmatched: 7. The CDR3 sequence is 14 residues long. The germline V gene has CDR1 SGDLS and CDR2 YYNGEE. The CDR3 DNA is TGTGCCAGCAGCGATGGGGACAGGGTGGCGCCCCAGCATTTT. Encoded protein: CASSDGDRVAPQHF.

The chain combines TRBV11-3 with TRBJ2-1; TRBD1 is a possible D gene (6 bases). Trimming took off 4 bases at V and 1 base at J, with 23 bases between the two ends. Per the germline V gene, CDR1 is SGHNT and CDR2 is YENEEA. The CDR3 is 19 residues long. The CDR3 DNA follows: TGTGCCAGCAGCTCACCCCAAGAGACAGGTGGGTTTTCCTACAATGAGCAGTTCTTC. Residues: CASSSPQETGGFSYNEQFF.

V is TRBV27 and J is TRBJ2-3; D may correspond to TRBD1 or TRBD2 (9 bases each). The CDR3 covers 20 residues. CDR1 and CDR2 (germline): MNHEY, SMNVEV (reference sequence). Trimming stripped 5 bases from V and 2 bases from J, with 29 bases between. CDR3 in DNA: TGTGCCAGCAGTGGGGGGACAGGGTCAGGGACTAGCCTCTCCACAGATACGCAGTATTTT. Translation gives CASSGGTGSGTSLSTDTQYF.

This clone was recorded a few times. As DNA, the CDR3 is TGTGCCAGTAGTGATACTTCGCGACTCGCCCTCAATGAGCAGTTCTTC. The encoded protein is CASSDTSRLALNEQFF. The gene calls are TRBV19 and TRBJ2-1; D ambiguous. Germline V CDR1 and CDR2: LNHDA, SQIVND (reference sequence). Between the trimmed V and J ends, which lost 5 bases and 6 bases, there was a span of 20 bases. CDR3 length: 16 residues.

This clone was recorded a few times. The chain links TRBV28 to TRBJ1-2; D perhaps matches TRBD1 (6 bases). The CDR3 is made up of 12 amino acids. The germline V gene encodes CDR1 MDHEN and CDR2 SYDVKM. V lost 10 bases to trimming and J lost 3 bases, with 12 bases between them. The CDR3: CATAQGDYGYTF. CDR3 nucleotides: TGTGCCACCGCACAGGGAGACTATGGCTACACCTTC.

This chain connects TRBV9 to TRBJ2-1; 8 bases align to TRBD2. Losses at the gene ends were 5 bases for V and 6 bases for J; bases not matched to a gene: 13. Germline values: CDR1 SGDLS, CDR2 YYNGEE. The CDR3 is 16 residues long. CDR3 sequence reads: CASSDSGRLVTNEQFF. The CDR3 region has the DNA TGTGCCAGCAGTGACAGCGGGAGACTAGTAACCAATGAGCAGTTCTTC.

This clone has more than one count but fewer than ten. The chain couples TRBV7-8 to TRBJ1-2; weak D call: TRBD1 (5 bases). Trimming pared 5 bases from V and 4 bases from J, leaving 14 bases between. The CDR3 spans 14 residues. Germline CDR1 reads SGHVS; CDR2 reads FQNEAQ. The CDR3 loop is CASSQGGGFYGYTF. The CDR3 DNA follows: TGTGCCAGCAGCCAAGGTGGGGGGTTCTATGGCTACACCTTC.

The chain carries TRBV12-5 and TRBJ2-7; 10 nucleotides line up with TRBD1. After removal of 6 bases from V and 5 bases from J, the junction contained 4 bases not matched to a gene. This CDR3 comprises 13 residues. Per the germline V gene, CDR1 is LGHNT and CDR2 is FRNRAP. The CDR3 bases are TGTGCTAGTGGAGGACAGGGGGACAACGAGCAGTACTTC. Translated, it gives CASGGQGDNEQYF.

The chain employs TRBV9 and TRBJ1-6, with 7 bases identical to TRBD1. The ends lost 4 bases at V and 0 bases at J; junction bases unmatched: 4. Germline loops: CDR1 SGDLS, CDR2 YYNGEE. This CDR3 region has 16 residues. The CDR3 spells CASSYDRDSYNSPLHF. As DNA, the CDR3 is TGTGCCAGCAGCTACGACAGGGACTCCTATAATTCACCCCTCCACTTT.

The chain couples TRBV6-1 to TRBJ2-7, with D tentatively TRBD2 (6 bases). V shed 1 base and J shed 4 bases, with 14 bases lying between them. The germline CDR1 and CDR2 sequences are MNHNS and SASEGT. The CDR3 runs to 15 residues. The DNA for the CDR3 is TGTGCCAGCAGTGAAGGGGGCGGGACGGGGTACGAGCAGTACTTC. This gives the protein CASSEGGGTGYEQYF.

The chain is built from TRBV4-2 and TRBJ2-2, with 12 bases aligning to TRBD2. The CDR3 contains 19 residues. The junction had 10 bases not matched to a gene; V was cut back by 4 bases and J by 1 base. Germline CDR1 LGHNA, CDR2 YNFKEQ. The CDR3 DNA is TGTGCCAGCAGCCGGTTTGGACTAGCGGGACTCGAGAACACCGGGGAGCTGTTTTTT. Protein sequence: CASSRFGLAGLENTGELFF.

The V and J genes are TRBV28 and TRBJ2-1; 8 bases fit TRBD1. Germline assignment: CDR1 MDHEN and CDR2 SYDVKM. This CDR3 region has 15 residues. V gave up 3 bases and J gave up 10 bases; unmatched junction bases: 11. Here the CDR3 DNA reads TGTGCCAGCAGTTTGGCGGGACAGGTCATCAGGGAGCAGTTCTTC. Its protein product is CASSLAGQVIREQFF.

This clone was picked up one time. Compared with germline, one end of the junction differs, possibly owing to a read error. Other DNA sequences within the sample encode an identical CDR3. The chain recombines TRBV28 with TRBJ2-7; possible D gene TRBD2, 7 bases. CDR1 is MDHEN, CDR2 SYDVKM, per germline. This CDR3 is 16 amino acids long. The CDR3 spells CASSLQGGGSSYEQYF. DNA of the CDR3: TGTGCCAGCAGTTTACAGGGAGGGGGAAGCTCCTACGAGCAGTATTTC.

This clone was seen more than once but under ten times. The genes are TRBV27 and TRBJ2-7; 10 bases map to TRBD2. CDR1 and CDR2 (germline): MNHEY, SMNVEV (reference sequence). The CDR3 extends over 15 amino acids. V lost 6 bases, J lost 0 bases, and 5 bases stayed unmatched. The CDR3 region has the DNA TGTGCCAGCAGCTCCGTAGCGGGAGGCTCCTACGAGCAGTACTTC. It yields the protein CASSSVAGGSYEQYF.

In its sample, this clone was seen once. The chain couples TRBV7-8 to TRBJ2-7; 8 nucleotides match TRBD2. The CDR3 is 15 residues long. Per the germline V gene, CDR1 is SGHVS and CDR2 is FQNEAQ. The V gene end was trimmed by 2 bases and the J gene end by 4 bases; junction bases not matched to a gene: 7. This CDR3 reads CASSLSGRARYEQYF. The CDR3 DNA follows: TGTGCCAGCAGCTTATCCGGGAGGGCCCGGTACGAGCAGTACTTC.